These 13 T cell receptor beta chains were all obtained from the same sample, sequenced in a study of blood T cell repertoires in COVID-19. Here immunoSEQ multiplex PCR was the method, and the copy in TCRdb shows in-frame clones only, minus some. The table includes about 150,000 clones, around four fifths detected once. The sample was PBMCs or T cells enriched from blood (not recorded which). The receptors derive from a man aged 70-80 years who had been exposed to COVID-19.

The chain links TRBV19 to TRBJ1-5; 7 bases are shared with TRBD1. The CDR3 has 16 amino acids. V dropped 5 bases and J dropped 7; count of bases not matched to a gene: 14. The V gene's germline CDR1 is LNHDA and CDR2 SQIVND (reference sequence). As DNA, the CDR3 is TGTGCCAGTAGTCTTACCAACAGGGGTCCGGGCCAGCCCCAGCATTTT. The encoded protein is CASSLTNRGPGQPQHF.

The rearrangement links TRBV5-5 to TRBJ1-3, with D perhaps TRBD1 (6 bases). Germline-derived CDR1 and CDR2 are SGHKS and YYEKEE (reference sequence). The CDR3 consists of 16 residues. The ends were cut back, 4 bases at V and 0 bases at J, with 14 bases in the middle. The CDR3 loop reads CASSLRGRDSGNTIYF. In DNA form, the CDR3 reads TGTGCCAGCAGCCTCAGGGGCCGGGACTCTGGAAACACCATATATTTT. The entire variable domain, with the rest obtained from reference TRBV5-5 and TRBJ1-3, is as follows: DAGVTQSPTHLIKTRGQQVTLRCSPISGHKSVSWYQQVLGQGPQFIFQYYEKEERGRGNFPDRFSARQFPNYSSELNVNALLLGDSALYLCASSLRGRDSGNTIYFGEGSWLTVV.

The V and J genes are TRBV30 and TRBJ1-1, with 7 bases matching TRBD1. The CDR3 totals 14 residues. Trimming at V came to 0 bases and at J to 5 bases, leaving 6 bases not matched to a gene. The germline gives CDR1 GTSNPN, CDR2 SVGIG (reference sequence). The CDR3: CAWSVLGGETEAFF. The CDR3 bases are TGTGCCTGGAGTGTATTAGGGGGCGAGACTGAAGCTTTCTTT.

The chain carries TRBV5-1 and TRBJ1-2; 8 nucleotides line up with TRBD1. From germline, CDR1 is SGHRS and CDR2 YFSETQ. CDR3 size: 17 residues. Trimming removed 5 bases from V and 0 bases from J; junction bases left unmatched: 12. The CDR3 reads CASRQGAQNTANYGYTF. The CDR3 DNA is TGCGCCAGCAGGCAGGGGGCACAAAACACCGCTAACTATGGCTACACCTTC.

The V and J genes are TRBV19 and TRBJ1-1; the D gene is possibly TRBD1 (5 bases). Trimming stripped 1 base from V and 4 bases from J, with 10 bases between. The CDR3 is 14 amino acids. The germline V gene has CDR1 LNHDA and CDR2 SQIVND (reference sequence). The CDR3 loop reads CASSIGPGGTEAFF. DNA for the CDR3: TGTGCCAGTAGTATAGGTCCCGGGGGCACTGAAGCTTTCTTT.

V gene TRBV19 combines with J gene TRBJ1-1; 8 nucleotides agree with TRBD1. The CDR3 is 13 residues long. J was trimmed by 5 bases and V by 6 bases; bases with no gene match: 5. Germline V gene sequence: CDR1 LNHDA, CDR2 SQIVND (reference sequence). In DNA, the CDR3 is TGTGCCAGTAGGCAGGGGGCTGGAACTGAAGCTTTCTTT. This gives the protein CASRQGAGTEAFF.

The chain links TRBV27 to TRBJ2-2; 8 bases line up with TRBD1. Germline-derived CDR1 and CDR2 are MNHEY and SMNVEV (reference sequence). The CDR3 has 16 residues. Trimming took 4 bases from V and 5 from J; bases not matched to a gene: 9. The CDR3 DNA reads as TGTGCCAGCAGTTCCCGGACAGGGATGGGAACCGGGGAGCTGTTTTTT. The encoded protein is CASSSRTGMGTGELFF.

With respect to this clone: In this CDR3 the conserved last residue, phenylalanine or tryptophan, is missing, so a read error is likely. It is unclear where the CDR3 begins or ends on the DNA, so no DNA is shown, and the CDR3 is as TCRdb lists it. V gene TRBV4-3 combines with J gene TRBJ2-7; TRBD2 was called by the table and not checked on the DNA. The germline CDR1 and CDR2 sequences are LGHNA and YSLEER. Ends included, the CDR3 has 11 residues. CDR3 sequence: CASSQGRREVG.

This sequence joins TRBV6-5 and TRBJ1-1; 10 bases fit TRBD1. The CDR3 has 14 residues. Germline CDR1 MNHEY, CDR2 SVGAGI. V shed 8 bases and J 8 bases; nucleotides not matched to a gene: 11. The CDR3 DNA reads TGTGCCAGCCTAAAGGGGACAGGGGATCGGGAAGCTTTCTTT. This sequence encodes CASLKGTGDREAFF.

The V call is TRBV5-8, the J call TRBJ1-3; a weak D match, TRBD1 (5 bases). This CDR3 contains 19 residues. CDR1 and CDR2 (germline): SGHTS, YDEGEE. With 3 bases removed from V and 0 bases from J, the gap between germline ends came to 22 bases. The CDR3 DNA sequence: TGTGCCAGCAGCTCCGCTCGGTCCGGCAGGGTATACTCTGGAAACACCATATATTTT. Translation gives CASSSARSGRVYSGNTIYF.

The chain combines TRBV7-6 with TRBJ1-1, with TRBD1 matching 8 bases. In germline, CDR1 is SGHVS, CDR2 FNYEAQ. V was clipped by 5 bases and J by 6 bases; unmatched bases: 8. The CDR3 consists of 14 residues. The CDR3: CASSIGQGTAEAFF. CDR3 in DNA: TGTGCCAGCAGCATCGGACAGGGAACCGCTGAAGCTTTCTTT. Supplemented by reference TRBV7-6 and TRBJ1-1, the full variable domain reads GAGVSQSPRYKVTKRGQDVALRCDPISGHVSLYWYRQALGQGPEFLTYFNYEAQQDKSGLPNDRFSAERPEGSISTLTIQRTEQRDSAMYRCASSIGQGTAEAFFGQGTRLTVV.

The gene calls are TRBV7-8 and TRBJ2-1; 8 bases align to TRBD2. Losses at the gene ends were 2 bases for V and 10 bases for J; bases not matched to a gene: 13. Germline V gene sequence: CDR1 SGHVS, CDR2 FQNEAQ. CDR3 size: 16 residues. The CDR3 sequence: CASSLMPRGGLGEQFF. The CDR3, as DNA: TGTGCCAGCAGCTTAATGCCTCGGGGGGGCCTGGGGGAGCAGTTCTTC.

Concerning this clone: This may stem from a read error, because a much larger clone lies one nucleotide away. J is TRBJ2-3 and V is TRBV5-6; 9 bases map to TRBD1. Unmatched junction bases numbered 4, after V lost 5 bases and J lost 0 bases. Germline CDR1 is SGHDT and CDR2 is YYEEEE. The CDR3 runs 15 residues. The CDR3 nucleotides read TGTGCCAGCAGAAGGACAGGGGTGAGCACAGATACGCAGTATTTT. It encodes CASRRTGVSTDTQYF. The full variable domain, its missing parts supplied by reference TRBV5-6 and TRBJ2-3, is DAGVTQSPTHLIKTRGQQVTLRCSPKSGHDTVSWYQQALGQGPQFIFQYYEEEERQRGNFPDRFSGHQFPNYSSELNVNALLLGDSALYLCASRRTGVSTDTQYFGPGTRLTVL.